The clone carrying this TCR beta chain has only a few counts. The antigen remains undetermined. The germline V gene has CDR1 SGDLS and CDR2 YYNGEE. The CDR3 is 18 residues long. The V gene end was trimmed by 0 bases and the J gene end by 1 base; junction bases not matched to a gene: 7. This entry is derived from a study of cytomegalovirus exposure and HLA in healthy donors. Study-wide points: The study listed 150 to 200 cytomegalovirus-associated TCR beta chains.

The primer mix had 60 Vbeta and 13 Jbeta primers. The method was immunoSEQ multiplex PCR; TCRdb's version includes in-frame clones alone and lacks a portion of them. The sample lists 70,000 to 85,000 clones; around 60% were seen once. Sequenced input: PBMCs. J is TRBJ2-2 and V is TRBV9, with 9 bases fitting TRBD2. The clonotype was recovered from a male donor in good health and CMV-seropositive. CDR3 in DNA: TGTGCCAGCAGCGTAGAGTTAGCGGGAGCGCTGAACACCGGGGAGCTGTTTTTT. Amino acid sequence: CASSVELAGALNTGELFF.